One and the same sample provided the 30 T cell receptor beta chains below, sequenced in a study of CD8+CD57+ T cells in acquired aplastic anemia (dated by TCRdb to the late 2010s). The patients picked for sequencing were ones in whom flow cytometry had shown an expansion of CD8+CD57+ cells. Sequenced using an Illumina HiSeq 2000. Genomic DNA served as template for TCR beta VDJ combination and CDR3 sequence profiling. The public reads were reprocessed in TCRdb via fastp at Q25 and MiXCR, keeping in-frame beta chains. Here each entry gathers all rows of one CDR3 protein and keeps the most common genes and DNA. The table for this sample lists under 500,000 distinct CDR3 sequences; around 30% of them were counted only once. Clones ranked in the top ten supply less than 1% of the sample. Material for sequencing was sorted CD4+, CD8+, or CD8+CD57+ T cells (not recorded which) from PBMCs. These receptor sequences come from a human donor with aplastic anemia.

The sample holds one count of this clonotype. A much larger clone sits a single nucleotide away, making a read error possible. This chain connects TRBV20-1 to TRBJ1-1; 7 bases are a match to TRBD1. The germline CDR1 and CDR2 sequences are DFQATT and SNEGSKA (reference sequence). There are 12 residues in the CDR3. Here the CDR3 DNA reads TGCAGCCCAAAGGCAGGGGGCACTGAAGCTTTCTTT. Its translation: CSPKAGGTEAFF.

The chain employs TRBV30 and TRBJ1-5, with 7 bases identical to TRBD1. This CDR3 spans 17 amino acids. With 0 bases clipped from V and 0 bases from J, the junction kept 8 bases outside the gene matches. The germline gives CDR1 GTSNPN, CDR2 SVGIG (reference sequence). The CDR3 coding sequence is TGTGCCTGGAGTGTAAACAGGGGACGGAATAGCAATCAGCCCCAGCATTTT. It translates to CAWSVNRGRNSNQPQHF.

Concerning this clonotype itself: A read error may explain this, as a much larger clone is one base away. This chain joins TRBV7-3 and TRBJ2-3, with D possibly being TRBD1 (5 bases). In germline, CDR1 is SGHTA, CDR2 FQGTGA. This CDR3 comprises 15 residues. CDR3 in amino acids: CASSRLGRATGTQYF. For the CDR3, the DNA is TGTGCCAGCAGCCGACTCGGCAGGGCCACAGGTACGCAGTATTTT. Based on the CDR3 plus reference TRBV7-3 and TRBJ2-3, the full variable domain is GAGVSQTPSNKVTEKGKYVELRCDPISGHTALYWYRQSLGQGPEFLIYFQGTGAADDSGLPNDRFFAVRPEGSVSTLKIQRTERGDSAVYLCASSRLGRATGTQYFGPGTRLTVL.

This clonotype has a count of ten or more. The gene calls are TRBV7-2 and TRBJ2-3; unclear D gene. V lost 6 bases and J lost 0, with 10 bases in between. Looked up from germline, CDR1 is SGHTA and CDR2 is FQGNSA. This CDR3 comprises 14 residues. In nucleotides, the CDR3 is TGTGCCAGCAGTCAGGACGTAAGCACAGATACGCAGTATTTT. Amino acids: CASSQDVSTDTQYF.

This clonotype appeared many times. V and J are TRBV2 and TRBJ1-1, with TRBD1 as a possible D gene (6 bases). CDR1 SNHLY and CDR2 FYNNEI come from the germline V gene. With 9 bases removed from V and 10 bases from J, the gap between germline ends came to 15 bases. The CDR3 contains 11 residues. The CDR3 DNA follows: TGTGCCAGTAGAACCACAGGGTTAGCTTTCTTT. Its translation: CASRTTGLAFF. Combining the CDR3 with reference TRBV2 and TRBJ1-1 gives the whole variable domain EPEVTQTPSHQVTQMGQEVILRCVPISNHLYFYWYRQILGQKVEFLVSFYNNEISEKSEIFDDQFSVERPDGSNFTLKIRSTKLEDSAMYFCASRTTGLAFFGQGTRLTVV.

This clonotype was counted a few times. DNA of the CDR3: TGCGCCAGCAGCTTGGATGGACAGGACACCGGGGAGCTGTTTTTT. Its protein product is CASSLDGQDTGELFF. The genes are TRBV5-1 and TRBJ2-2, with 7 nucleotides matching TRBD1. Trimming at V came to 0 bases and at J to 3 bases, leaving 2 bases not matched to a gene. The germline CDR1 and CDR2 sequences are SGHRS and YFSETQ. The CDR3 extends over 15 amino acids.

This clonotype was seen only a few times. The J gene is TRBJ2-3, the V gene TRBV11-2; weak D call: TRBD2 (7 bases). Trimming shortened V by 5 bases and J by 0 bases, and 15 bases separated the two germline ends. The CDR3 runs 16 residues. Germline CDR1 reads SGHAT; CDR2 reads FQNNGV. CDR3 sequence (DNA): TGTGCCAGCAGCCCCACCCGGGGGGCTAGCACAGATACGCAGTATTTT. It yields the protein CASSPTRGASTDTQYF.

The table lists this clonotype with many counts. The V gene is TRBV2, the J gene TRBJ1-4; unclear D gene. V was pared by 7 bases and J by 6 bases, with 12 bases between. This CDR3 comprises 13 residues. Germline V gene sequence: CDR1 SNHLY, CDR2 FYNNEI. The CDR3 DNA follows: TGTGCCAGCACCGGCCGAGATGATGAAAAACTGTTTTTT. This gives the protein CASTGRDDEKLFF.

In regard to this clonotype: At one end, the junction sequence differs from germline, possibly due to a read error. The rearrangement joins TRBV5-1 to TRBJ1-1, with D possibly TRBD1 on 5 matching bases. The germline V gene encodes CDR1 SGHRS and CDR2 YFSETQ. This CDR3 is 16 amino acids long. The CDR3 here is CASGLVWRGRGTEAFF. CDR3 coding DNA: TGCGCCAGCGGCTTAGTGTGGCGAGGGCGGGGGACTGAAGCTTTCTTT.

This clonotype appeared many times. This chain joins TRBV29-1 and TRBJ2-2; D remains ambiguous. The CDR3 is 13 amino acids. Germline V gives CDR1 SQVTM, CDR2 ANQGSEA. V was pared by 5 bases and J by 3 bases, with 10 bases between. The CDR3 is CSVNRVDTGELFF. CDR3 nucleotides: TGCAGCGTTAATAGGGTAGACACCGGGGAGCTGTTTTTT.

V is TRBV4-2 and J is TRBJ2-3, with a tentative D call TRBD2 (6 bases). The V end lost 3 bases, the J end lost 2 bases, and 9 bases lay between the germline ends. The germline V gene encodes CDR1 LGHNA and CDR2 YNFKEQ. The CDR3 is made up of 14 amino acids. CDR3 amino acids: CASSQQDYTDTQYF. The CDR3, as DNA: TGTGCCAGCAGCCAGCAGGACTACACAGATACGCAGTATTTT.

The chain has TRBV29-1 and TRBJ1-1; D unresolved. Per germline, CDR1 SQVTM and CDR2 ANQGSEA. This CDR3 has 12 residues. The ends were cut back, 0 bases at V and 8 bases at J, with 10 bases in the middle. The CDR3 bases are TGCAGCGTTGAAGAGCCAAGAACCGAAGCTTTCTTT. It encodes CSVEEPRTEAFF. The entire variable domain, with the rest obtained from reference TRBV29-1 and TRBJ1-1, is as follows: SAVISQKPSRDICQRGTSLTIQCQVDSQVTMMFWYRQQPGQSLTLIATANQGSEATYESGFVIDKFPISRPNLTFSTLTVSNMSPEDSSIYLCSVEEPRTEAFFGQGTRLTVV.

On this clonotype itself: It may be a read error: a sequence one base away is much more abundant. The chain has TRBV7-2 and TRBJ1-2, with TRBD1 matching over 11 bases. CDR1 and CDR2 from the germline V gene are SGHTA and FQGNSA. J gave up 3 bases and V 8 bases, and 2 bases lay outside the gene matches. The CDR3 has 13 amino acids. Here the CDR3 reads CASGQGADYGYTF. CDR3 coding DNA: TGTGCCAGCGGACAGGGGGCGGACTATGGCTACACCTTC.

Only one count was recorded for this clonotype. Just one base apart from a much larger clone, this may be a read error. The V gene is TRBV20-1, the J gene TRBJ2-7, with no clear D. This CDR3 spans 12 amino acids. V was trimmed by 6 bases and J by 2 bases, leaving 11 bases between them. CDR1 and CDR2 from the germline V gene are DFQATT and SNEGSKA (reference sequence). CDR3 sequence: CSAADGAYEQYF. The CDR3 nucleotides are TGCAGTGCCGCAGACGGAGCCTACGAGCAGTACTTC.

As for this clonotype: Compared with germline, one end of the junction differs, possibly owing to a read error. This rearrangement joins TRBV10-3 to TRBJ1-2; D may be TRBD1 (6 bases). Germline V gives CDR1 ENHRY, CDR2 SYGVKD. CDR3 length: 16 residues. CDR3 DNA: TGTGCCAGCAGTCTAATGGGGGGCGAGGGAATCTATGGCTACACCTTC. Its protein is CASSLMGGEGIYGYTF.

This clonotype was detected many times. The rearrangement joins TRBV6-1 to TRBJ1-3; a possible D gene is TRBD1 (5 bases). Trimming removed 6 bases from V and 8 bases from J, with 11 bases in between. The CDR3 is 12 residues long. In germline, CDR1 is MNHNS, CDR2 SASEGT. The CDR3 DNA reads TGTGCCAGCAGCCCCGCGGGGGACACCATATATTTT. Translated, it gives CASSPAGDTIYF.

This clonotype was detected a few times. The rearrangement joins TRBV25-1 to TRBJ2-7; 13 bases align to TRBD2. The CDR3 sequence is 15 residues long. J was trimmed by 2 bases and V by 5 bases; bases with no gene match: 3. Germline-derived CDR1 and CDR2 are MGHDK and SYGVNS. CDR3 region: CASSSGLAGAYEQYF. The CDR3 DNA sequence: TGTGCCAGCAGTTCAGGACTAGCGGGAGCCTACGAGCAGTACTTC.

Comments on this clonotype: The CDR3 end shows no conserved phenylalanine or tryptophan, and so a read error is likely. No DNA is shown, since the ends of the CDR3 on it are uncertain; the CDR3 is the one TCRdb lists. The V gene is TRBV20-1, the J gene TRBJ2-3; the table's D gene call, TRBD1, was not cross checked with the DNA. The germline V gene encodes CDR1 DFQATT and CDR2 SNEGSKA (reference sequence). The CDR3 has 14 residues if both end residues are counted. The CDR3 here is CSAEEGGRTDTQCS.

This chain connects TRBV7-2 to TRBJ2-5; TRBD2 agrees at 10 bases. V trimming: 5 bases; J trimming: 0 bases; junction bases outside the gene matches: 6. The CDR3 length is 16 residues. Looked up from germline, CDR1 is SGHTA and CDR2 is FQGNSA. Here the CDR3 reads CASSHGLAANQETQYF. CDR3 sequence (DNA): TGTGCCAGCAGCCACGGACTAGCGGCGAACCAAGAGACCCAGTACTTC.

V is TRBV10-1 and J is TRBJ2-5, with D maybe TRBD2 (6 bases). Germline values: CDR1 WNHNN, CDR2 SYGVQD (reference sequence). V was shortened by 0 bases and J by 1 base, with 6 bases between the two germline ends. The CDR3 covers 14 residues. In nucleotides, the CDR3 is TGCGCCAGCAGTGAGTCGGGGGGCCAAGAGACCCAGTACTTC. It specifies CASSESGGQETQYF.

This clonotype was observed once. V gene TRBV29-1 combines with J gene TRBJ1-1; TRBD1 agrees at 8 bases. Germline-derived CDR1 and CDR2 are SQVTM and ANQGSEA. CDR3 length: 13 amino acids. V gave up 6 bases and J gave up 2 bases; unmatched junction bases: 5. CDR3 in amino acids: CSVADRANTEAFF. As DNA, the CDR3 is TGCAGCGTCGCGGACAGGGCCAACACTGAAGCTTTCTTT.

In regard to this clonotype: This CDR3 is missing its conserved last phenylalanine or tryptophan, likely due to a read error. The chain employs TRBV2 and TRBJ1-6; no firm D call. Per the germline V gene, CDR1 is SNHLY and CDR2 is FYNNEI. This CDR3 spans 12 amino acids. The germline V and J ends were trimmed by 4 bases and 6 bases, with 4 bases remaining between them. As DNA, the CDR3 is TGTGCCAGCAGTGGCAGTAATTCACCCCTCCACCTT. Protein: CASSGSNSPLHL.

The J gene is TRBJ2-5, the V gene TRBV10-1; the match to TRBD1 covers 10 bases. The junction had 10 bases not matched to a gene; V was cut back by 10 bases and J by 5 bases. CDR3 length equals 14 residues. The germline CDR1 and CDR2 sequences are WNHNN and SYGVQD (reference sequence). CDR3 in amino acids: CATPRDRGWETQYF. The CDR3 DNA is TGCGCCACGCCCCGGGACAGGGGTTGGGAGACCCAGTACTTC.

The CDR3 bases are TGTGCCAGCAGCAACATTTTTGATACCGGGGAGCTGTTTTTT. Its protein is CASSNIFDTGELFF. The chain combines TRBV7-2 with TRBJ2-2; D unresolved. V was shortened by 5 bases and J by 5 bases, with 12 bases between the two germline ends. The CDR3 contains 14 residues. CDR1 SGHTA and CDR2 FQGNSA come from the germline V gene.

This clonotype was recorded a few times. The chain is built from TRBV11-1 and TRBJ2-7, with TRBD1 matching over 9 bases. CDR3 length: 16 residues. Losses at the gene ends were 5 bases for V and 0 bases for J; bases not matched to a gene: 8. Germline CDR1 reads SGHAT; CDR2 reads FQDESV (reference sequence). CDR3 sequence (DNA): TGTGCCAGCAGCCCTCTCGGGACAGGGAACTCCTACGAGCAGTACTTC. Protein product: CASSPLGTGNSYEQYF.

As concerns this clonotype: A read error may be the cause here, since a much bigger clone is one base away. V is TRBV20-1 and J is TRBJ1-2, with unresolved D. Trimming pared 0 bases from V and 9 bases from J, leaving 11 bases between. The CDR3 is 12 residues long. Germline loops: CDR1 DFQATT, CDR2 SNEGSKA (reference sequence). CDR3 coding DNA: TGCAGTGCTAGAGAGGACGGGTTGCGCTACACCTTC. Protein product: CSAREDGLRYTF.

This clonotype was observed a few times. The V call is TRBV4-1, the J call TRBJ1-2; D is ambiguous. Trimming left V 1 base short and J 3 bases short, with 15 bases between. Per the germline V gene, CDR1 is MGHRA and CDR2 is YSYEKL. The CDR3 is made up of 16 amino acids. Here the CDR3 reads CASSQGPGSDHYGYTF. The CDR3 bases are TGCGCCAGCAGCCAAGGTCCGGGGTCAGATCACTATGGCTACACCTTC.

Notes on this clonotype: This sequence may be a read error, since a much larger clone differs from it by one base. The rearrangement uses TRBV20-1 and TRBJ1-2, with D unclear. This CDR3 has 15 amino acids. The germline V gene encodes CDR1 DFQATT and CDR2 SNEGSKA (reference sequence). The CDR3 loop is CSARDPNRRRYGCTF. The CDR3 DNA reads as TGCAGTGCTAGAGATCCAAACAGAAGGCGCTATGGCTGCACCTTC.

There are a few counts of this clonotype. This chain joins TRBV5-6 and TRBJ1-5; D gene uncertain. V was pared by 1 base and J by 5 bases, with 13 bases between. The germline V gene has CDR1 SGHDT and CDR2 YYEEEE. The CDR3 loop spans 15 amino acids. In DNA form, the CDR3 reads TGTGCCAGCAGCTTGTTGGAGGGAGATCATCAGCCCCAGCATTTT. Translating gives CASSLLEGDHQPQHF.

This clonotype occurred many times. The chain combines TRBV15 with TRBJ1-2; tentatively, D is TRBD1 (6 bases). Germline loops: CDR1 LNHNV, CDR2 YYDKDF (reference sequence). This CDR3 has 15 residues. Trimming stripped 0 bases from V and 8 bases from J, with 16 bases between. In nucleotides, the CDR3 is TGTGCCACCAGCAGAGAGGATGGGGGGCAAGGGGGCTACACCTTC. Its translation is CATSREDGGQGGYTF.